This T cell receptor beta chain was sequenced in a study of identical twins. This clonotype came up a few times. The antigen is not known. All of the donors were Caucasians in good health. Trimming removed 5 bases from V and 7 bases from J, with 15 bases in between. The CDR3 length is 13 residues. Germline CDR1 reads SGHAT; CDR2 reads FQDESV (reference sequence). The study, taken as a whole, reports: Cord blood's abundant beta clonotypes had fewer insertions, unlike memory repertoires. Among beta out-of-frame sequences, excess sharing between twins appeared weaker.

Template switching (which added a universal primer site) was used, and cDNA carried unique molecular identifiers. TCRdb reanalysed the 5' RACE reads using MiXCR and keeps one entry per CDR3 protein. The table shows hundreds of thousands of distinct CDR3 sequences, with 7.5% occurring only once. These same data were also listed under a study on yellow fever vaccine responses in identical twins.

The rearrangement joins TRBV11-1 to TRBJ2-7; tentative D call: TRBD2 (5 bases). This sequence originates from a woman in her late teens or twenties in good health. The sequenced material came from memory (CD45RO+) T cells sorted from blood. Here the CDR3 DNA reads TGTGCCAGCAGCGCGGACGGACTGGGAGAGCAGTACTTC. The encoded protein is CASSADGLGEQYF.